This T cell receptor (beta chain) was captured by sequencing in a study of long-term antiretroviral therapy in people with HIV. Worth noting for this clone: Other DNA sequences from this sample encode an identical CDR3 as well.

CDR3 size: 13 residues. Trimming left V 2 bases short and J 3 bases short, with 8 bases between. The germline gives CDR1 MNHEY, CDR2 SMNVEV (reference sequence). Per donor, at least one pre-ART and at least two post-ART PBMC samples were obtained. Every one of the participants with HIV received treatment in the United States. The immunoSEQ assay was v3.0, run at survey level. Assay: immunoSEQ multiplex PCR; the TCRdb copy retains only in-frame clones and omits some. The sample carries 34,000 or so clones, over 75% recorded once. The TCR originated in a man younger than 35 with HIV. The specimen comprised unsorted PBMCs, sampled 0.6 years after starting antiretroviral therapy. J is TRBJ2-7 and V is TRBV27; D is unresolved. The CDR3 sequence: CASSLTSGYEQYF. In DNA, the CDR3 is TGTGCCAGCAGTTTAACTTCGGGCTACGAGCAGTACTTC.